Below are 32 T cell receptor beta chains sequenced from a single sample in a study of cytomegalovirus exposure and HLA in healthy donors. The PCR had 60 Vbeta and 13 Jbeta primers. Clones were read by immunoSEQ multiplex PCR, and TCRdb kept only the in-frame ones, dropping some. Among approximately 110,000 clones listed, 70% to 80% were seen once. The sample was PBMCs. All receptors come from a man aged 45-65 years in good health and CMV-seronegative.

The chain combines TRBV5-6 with TRBJ1-1, with 8 bases fitting TRBD1. This CDR3 is built from 13 residues. The V gene's germline CDR1 is SGHDT and CDR2 YYEEEE. V shed 0 bases and J 5 bases; nucleotides not matched to a gene: 0. The CDR3: CASSLDRGTEAFF. For the CDR3, the DNA is TGTGCCAGCAGCTTGGACAGGGGGACTGAAGCTTTCTTT.

This sequence joins TRBV11-2 and TRBJ1-4; 7 positions agree with TRBD1. CDR3 size: 14 residues. Germline V gene lookup returns CDR1 SGHAT and CDR2 FQNNGV. V was pared by 3 bases and J by 11 bases, with 9 bases of the junction left unmatched. In DNA, the CDR3 is TGTGCCAGCAGCTTGTTGTCAGGGGGAGGTAAACTGTTTTTT. Amino acid sequence: CASSLLSGGGKLFF.

J is TRBJ2-3 and V is TRBV5-1; a possible D gene is TRBD2 (7 bases). The CDR3 loop spans 15 amino acids. V was trimmed by 2 bases and J by 1 base, leaving 11 bases between them. CDR1 and CDR2 (germline): SGHRS, YFSETQ. This CDR3 is CASSFGGGGTDTQYF. DNA of the CDR3: TGCGCCAGCAGCTTTGGCGGGGGCGGCACAGATACGCAGTATTTT.

In this sample, this clone turned up once. The chain employs TRBV6-1 and TRBJ2-1, with 7 bases that match TRBD2. J was trimmed by 6 bases and V by 3 bases; bases with no gene match: 11. Germline CDR1 is MNHNS and CDR2 is SASEGT. The CDR3 extends over 16 amino acids. CDR3 DNA sequence: TGTGCCAGCAGTGACTTGGCGGGGGAGACGGGCAATGAGCAGTTCTTC. Translated, it gives CASSDLAGETGNEQFF.

The V gene is TRBV9, the J gene TRBJ1-2; D possibly corresponds to TRBD1 (5 bases). Germline loops: CDR1 SGDLS, CDR2 YYNGEE. The CDR3 consists of 12 residues. V was pared by 3 bases and J by 10 bases, with 13 bases between. Here the CDR3 reads CASSEGEGTYTF. CDR3 sequence (DNA): TGTGCCAGCAGCGAAGGGGAGGGCACCTACACCTTC.

This clone has only a few counts. The V and J genes are TRBV19 and TRBJ2-7; D might be TRBD2 (6 bases). This CDR3 spans 14 amino acids. Germline loops: CDR1 LNHDA, CDR2 SQIVND (reference sequence). Trimming stripped 7 bases from V and 4 bases from J, with 17 bases between. The CDR3 reads CASTEGPSSYEQYF. The CDR3 DNA reads TGTGCCAGTACGGAGGGGCCGTCGAGTTACGAGCAGTACTTC.

The chain has TRBV18 and TRBJ1-3; TRBD1 matches at 7 bases. CDR3 length equals 15 residues. V dropped 3 bases and J dropped 2; count of bases not matched to a gene: 4. The germline CDR1 and CDR2 sequences are KGHSH and LQKENI. The CDR3 DNA reads TGTGCCAGCTCACCGAGGGGGCTTGCTGGAAACACCATATATTTT. Translating gives CASSPRGLAGNTIYF. Filled out from reference TRBV18 and TRBJ1-3, the complete variable domain reads NAGVMQNPRHLVRRRGQEARLRCSPMKGHSHVYWYRQLPEEGLKFMVYLQKENIIDESGMPKERFSAEFPKEGPSILRIQQVVRGDSAAYFCASSPRGLAGNTIYFGEGSWLTVV.

The V gene is TRBV6-6, the J gene TRBJ1-1; 8 bases fit TRBD1. The V and J ends lost 6 bases and 9 bases, in that order; junction bases with no gene match: 9. Germline assignment: CDR1 MNHNY and CDR2 SVGAGI (reference sequence). The CDR3 extends over 13 amino acids. The DNA of the CDR3 is TGTGCCAGCAGCCAGGGACAGGCCCTTCAAGCTTTCTTT. Protein product: CASSQGQALQAFF.

This clone has only a few counts. V gene TRBV18 combines with J gene TRBJ2-5; 11 bases are shared with TRBD2. This CDR3 region has 16 residues. The V gene's germline CDR1 is KGHSH and CDR2 LQKENI. The J segment lost 5 bases and the V segment lost 3 bases, leaving 8 bases of the junction unmatched. CDR3 sequence (DNA): TGTGCCAGCTCACCCGGGACTAGCGGATCCTTCGAGACCCAGTACTTC. It is translated as CASSPGTSGSFETQYF. The entire variable domain, with the rest obtained from reference TRBV18 and TRBJ2-5, is as follows: NAGVMQNPRHLVRRRGQEARLRCSPMKGHSHVYWYRQLPEEGLKFMVYLQKENIIDESGMPKERFSAEFPKEGPSILRIQQVVRGDSAAYFCASSPGTSGSFETQYFGPGTRLLVL.

V and J are TRBV18 and TRBJ1-5; 8 bases are shared with TRBD1. Germline CDR1 reads KGHSH; CDR2 reads LQKENI. The CDR3 runs to 15 residues. After removal of 3 bases from V and 3 bases from J, the junction contained 4 bases not matched to a gene. The CDR3 DNA follows: TGTGCCAGCTCACCTGGGACAGGAATCAATCAGCCCCAGCATTTT. Translation: CASSPGTGINQPQHF.

The chain joins TRBV9 to TRBJ1-2, with D possibly matching TRBD1 (6 bases). V was pared by 2 bases and J by 1 base, with 15 bases between. CDR3 length equals 16 residues. Germline V gene lookup returns CDR1 SGDLS and CDR2 YYNGEE. The chain's CDR3 is CASSVGTMRSNYGYTF. Written as DNA, the CDR3 is TGTGCCAGCAGCGTCGGGACAATGAGAAGTAACTATGGCTACACCTTC.

V usage is TRBV21-1 and J usage is TRBJ2-3; TRBD2 is taken as the D call from the table, unchecked against the DNA. TRBV21-1 is given as a pseudogene. The CDR3 is 16 amino acids. In nucleotides, the CDR3 is TGTGCCAGCAGCAAAGCACGGGGGGTGCCCACAGATACGCAGTATTTT. Encoded protein: CASSKARGVPTDTQYF.

This chain joins TRBV5-1 and TRBJ2-6, with 10 positions matching TRBD1. V lost 0 bases to trimming and J lost 0 bases; unmatched junction nucleotides: 3. Germline CDR1 SGHRS, CDR2 YFSETQ. The CDR3 has 18 residues. The CDR3 protein is CASSLAGTGASGANVLTF. DNA for the CDR3: TGCGCCAGCAGCTTGGCCGGGACAGGGGCCTCTGGGGCCAACGTCCTGACTTTC.

V gene TRBV5-1 combines with J gene TRBJ2-3; TRBD2 matches 13 bases. Trimming at V came to 4 bases and at J to 4 bases, leaving 6 bases not matched to a gene. The CDR3 has 16 amino acids. Per the germline V gene, CDR1 is SGHRS and CDR2 is YFSETQ. CDR3 sequence reads: CASSQTSGGAADTQYF. The CDR3 bases are TGCGCCAGCAGCCAAACTAGCGGGGGGGCCGCAGATACGCAGTATTTT.

This chain connects TRBV11-3 to TRBJ2-7; no clear D. CDR1 and CDR2 (germline): SGHNT, YENEEA. The V end lost 2 bases, the J end lost 9 bases, and 8 bases lay between the germline ends. The CDR3 is 11 residues long. The CDR3 loop is CASSLNWGQYV. In DNA form, the CDR3 reads TGTGCCAGCAGCTTAAACTGGGGGCAGTACGTC.

J is TRBJ2-1 and V is TRBV18, with 7 bases identical to TRBD2. This CDR3 is 15 amino acids long. V shed 5 bases and J 5 bases; nucleotides not matched to a gene: 9. Germline assignment: CDR1 KGHSH and CDR2 LQKENI. CDR3 nucleotides: TGTGCCAGCTCAAATACCGGGACTAAAAACAATGAGCAGTTCTTC. Amino acids: CASSNTGTKNNEQFF.

V gene TRBV6-6 combines with J gene TRBJ2-1, with D possibly being TRBD2 (5 bases). Trimming pared 4 bases from V and 0 bases from J, leaving 10 bases between. Germline CDR1 MNHNY, CDR2 SVGAGI (reference sequence). CDR3 length: 15 amino acids. The chain's CDR3 is CASSFGVSSYNEQFF. The CDR3 DNA sequence: TGTGCCAGCAGTTTCGGGGTTAGCTCCTACAATGAGCAGTTCTTC.

The V and J genes are TRBV5-1 and TRBJ1-6; D remains unclear. This CDR3 is built from 17 residues. Germline assignment: CDR1 SGHRS and CDR2 YFSETQ. V was shortened by 7 bases and J by 1 base, with 18 bases between the two germline ends. The CDR3 spells CASSKEGGGSYNSPLHF. The CDR3 DNA sequence: TGCGCCAGCTCCAAGGAGGGTGGTGGTTCCTATAATTCACCCCTCCACTTT.

The genes are TRBV19 and TRBJ1-2, with D possibly TRBD1 on 5 matching bases. The CDR3 length is 15 residues. From germline, CDR1 is LNHDA and CDR2 SQIVND (reference sequence). The V end was cut by 5 bases, the J end by 5 bases, with 18 bases between. Here the CDR3 reads CASSYVSGQLYGYTF. The CDR3 DNA is TGTGCCAGTAGTTATGTTTCCGGACAACTATATGGCTACACCTTC.

The CDR3: CASSIRGPGEAFF. In nucleotides, the CDR3 is TGTGCCAGCAGCATCCGAGGGCCGGGTGAAGCTTTCTTT. The chain joins TRBV2 to TRBJ1-1, with no clear D. V was shortened by 6 bases and J by 7 bases, with 15 bases between the two germline ends. Germline lookup yields CDR1 SNHLY and CDR2 FYNNEI. This CDR3 contains 13 residues.

As for this clone: Germline and junction disagree at one end, which may indicate a read error. The rearrangement joins TRBV7-9 to TRBJ2-7, with D possibly being TRBD1 (8 bases). Per germline, CDR1 SEHNR and CDR2 FQNEAQ (reference sequence). This CDR3 contains 16 residues. The CDR3 region is CSSSFNRGRASYEQYF. CDR3 sequence (DNA): TGTTCCAGCAGCTTTAACAGGGGGAGGGCCTCCTACGAGCAGTACTTC.

V and J are TRBV7-2 and TRBJ2-5, with D perhaps TRBD2 (7 bases). In germline, CDR1 is SGHTA, CDR2 FQGNSA. This CDR3 has 15 residues. V was cut by 1 base and J by 1 base, with 10 bases left in between. The CDR3 region is CASSLGGGFQETQYF. CDR3 sequence (DNA): TGTGCCAGCAGCTTAGGGGGGGGCTTCCAAGAGACCCAGTACTTC.

CDR3 residues: CASSLPSVHDSPLHF. The CDR3 bases are TGTGCCAGCAGTTTACCCAGCGTACATGATTCACCCCTCCACTTT. V is TRBV28 and J is TRBJ1-6; D unresolved. There are 15 residues in the CDR3. Germline loops: CDR1 MDHEN, CDR2 SYDVKM. Trimming pared 2 bases from V and 8 bases from J, leaving 13 bases between.

The chain has TRBV9 and TRBJ2-2; D may be TRBD1 (6 bases). The ends were cut back, 0 bases at V and 9 bases at J, with 6 bases in the middle. Germline-derived CDR1 and CDR2 are SGDLS and YYNGEE. The CDR3 sequence is 12 residues long. The CDR3 sequence is CASSVGGRELFF. The CDR3, as DNA: TGTGCCAGCAGCGTAGGGGGGCGGGAGCTGTTTTTT.

This clone was found a few times. This sequence joins TRBV6-6 and TRBJ1-4; possible D gene TRBD1, 5 bases. The V gene's germline CDR1 is MNHNY and CDR2 SVGAGI (reference sequence). Trimming stripped 6 bases from V and 8 bases from J, with 13 bases between. This CDR3 spans 13 amino acids. The CDR3, as DNA: TGTGCCAGCAGACCAGGGTCAGGGGAAAAACTGTTTTTT. Residues: CASRPGSGEKLFF.

The V and J genes are TRBV19 and TRBJ2-7; TRBD1 matches at 8 bases. V lost 5 bases and J lost 6; bases outside the gene matches: 6. The CDR3 runs to 13 residues. CDR1 is LNHDA, CDR2 SQIVND, per germline (reference sequence). CDR3 nucleotide sequence: TGTGCCAGTAGTCTTAGACAGGGGTCCGAGCAGTACGTC. It encodes CASSLRQGSEQYV.

This rearrangement joins TRBV9 to TRBJ1-1, with D perhaps TRBD1 (6 bases). V dropped 4 bases and J dropped 1 base, with 14 bases sitting between them. This CDR3 comprises 15 residues. Germline CDR1 and CDR2: SGDLS and YYNGEE. In DNA form, the CDR3 reads TGTGCCAGCAGCCTCATCTTAGGGGGGAACACTGAAGCTTTCTTT. Translated, it gives CASSLILGGNTEAFF.

J is TRBJ2-5 and V is TRBV6-1; D might be TRBD2 (6 bases). V was trimmed by 3 bases and J by 4 bases, leaving 12 bases between them. CDR3 length: 14 amino acids. Per the germline V gene, CDR1 is MNHNS and CDR2 is SASEGT. As DNA, the CDR3 is TGTGCCAGCAGTGATGGTTTGGGAGGAGAGACCCAGTACTTC. Its translation: CASSDGLGGETQYF.

This chain links TRBV7-9 with TRBJ1-6; TRBD1 matches at 7 bases. Germline trimming cut 6 bases from V and 6 bases from J; bases unmatched to any gene: 8. Germline CDR1 is SEHNR and CDR2 is FQNEAQ (reference sequence). The CDR3 runs to 15 residues. The CDR3 loop reads CASSPTGTANSPLHF. DNA for the CDR3: TGTGCCAGCAGTCCAACCGGGACAGCTAATTCACCCCTCCACTTT.

CDR3 sequence: CASSGRTPRDGYTF. The CDR3 DNA reads as TGTGCCAGCAGTGGGAGGACCCCACGGGATGGCTACACCTTC. The chain couples TRBV2 to TRBJ1-2; D remains ambiguous. This CDR3 spans 14 amino acids. With 4 bases removed from V and 6 bases from J, the gap between germline ends came to 15 bases. Germline V gene lookup returns CDR1 SNHLY and CDR2 FYNNEI.

In this sample, this clone turned up once. J is TRBJ1-4 and V is TRBV19; TRBD1 is a possible D gene (5 bases). Per the germline V gene, CDR1 is LNHDA and CDR2 is SQIVND (reference sequence). Trimming left V 2 bases short and J 6 bases short, with 19 bases between. CDR3 length: 17 amino acids. CDR3 DNA sequence: TGTGCCAGTAGTATAACCCCTCCCCAGGGAGGTGATGAAAAACTGTTTTTT. Its protein product is CASSITPPQGGDEKLFF.

The count of this clone is one. The rearrangement links TRBV11-1 to TRBJ2-2, with TRBD1 as a possible D gene (5 bases). This CDR3 is built from 13 residues. CDR1 and CDR2 (germline): SGHAT, FQDESV (reference sequence). V was pared by 4 bases and J by 9 bases, with 12 bases between. CDR3 sequence reads: CASSSRGPRELFF. DNA of the CDR3: TGTGCCAGCAGCTCTAGGGGTCCTCGGGAGCTGTTTTTT.